A single T cell receptor beta chain is shown here with its context. The data were obtained in a study of blood T cell repertoires in COVID-19. Across the whole study: The United States, Italy and Spain provided the acute and convalescent COVID-19 samples. Sources were T cells, B-cell-depleted T cells, or PBMCs; the material itself was cDNA or gDNA.

CDR3 length: 15 residues. In the authors' methods: Reference gene primer amplification in the assay estimated nucleated cell counts. Profiling relied on immunoSEQ multiplex PCR, and the TCRdb table lists in-frame clones only, not all of them. Clone size and V and J calls were adopted from that table, with D and trimming inferred from the DNA. The table includes 200,000 to 250,000 clones, about nine tenths detected once. The sequencing sample was made of peripheral blood. The source is a man in his sixties with acute or convalescent COVID-19. This chain joins TRBV21-1 and TRBJ2-7; TRBD2 was called by the table and not checked on the DNA. TRBV21-1 is a listed pseudogene. The CDR3 loop is CASSKDLAGEYEQYF. The CDR3 DNA reads TGTGCCAGCAGCAAAGACCTAGCGGGAGAGTACGAGCAGTACTTC.